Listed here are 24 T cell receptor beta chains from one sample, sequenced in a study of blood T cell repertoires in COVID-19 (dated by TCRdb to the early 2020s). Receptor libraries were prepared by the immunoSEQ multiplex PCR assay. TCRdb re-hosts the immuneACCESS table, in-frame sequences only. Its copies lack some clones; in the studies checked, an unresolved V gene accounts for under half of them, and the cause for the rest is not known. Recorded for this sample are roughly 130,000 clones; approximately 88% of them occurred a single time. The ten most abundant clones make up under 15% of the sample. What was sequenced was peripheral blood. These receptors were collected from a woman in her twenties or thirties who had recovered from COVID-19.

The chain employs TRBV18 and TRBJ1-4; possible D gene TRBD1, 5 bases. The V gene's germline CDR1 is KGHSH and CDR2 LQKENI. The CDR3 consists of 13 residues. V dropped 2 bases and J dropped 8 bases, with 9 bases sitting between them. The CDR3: CASSPGAGEKLFF. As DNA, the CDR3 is TGTGCCAGCTCACCAGGGGCCGGGGAAAAACTGTTTTTT.

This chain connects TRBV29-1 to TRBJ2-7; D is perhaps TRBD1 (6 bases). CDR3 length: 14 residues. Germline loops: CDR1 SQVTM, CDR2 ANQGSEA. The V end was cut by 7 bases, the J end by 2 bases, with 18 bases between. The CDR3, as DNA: TGCAGCGCCCGTTACAGGGTAGGAACCTACGAGCAGTACTTC. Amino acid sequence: CSARYRVGTYEQYF.

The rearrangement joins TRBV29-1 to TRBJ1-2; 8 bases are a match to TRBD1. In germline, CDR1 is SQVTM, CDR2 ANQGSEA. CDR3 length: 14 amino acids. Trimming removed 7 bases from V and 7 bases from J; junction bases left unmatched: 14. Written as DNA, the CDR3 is TGCAGCGCCTCCGGGACAGGCTACCTGGCTGGCTACACCTTC. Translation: CSASGTGYLAGYTF.

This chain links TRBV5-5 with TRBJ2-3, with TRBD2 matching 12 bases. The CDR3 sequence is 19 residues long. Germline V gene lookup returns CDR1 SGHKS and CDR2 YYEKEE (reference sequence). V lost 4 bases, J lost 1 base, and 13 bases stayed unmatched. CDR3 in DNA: TGTGCCAGCAGCCCGGTGGCTAGCGGGGGGGTCGGGGGCACAGATACGCAGTATTTT. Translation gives CASSPVASGGVGGTDTQYF.

This CDR3 reads CASSPHRDSARGYTF. For the CDR3, the DNA is TGTGCCAGCAGTCCCCACCGGGACTCCGCTCGGGGCTACACCTTC. The V gene is TRBV28, the J gene TRBJ1-2; D may be TRBD1 (5 bases). Trimming removed 5 bases at V and 8 bases at J, with 21 bases between. This CDR3 comprises 15 residues. Germline V gives CDR1 MDHEN, CDR2 SYDVKM.

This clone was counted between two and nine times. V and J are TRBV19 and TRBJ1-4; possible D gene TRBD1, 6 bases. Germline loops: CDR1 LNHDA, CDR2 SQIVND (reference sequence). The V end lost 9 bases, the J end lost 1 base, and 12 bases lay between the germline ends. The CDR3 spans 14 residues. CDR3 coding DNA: TGTGCCAGCCGAGGACAGCGAACTAATGAAAAACTGTTTTTT. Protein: CASRGQRTNEKLFF. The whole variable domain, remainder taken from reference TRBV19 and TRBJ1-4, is DGGITQSPKYLFRKEGQNVTLSCEQNLNHDAMYWYRQDPGQGLRLIYYSQIVNDFQKGDIAEGYSVSREKKESFPLTVTSAQKNPTAFYLCASRGQRTNEKLFFGSGTQLSVL.

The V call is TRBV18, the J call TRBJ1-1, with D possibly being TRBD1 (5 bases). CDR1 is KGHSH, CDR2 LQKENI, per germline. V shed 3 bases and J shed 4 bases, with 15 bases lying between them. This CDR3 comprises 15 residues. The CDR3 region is CASSPKGRASTEAFF. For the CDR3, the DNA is TGTGCCAGCTCACCGAAGGGGAGGGCGTCCACTGAAGCTTTCTTT.

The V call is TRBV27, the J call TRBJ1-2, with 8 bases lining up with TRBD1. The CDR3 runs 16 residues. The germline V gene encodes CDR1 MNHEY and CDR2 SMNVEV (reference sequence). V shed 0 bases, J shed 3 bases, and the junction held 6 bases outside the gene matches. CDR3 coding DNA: TGTGCCAGCAGTTTATCGACAGGGGAGCTATACTATGGCTACACCTTC. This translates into CASSLSTGELYYGYTF.

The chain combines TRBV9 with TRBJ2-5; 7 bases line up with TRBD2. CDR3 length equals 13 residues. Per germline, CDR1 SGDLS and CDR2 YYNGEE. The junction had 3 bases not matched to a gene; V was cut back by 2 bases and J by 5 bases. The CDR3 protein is CASSVTSRETQYF. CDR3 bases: TGTGCCAGCAGCGTGACTAGCAGGGAGACCCAGTACTTC.

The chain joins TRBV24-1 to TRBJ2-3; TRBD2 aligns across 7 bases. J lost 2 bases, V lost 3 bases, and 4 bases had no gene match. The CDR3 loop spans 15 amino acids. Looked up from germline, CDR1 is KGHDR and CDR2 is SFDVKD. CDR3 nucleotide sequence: TGTGCCACCAGTGATGCCCAGCGGGACACAGATACGCAGTATTTT. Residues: CATSDAQRDTDTQYF.

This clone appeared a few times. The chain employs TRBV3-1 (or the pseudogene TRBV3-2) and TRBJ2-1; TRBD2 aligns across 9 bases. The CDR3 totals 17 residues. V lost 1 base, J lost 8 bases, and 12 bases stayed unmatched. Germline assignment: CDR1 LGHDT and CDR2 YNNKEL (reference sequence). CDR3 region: CASSQGPRREGNDEQFF. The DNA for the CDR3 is TGTGCCAGCAGCCAAGGCCCCCGGCGGGAGGGTAACGATGAGCAGTTCTTC.

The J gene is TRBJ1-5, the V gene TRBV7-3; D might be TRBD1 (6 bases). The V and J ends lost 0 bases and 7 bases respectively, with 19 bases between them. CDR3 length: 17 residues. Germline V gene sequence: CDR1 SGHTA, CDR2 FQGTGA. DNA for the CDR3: TGTGCCAGCAGCTTAACGAGATCCGGACAGCCCAGGCAGCCCCAGCATTTT. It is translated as CASSLTRSGQPRQPQHF.

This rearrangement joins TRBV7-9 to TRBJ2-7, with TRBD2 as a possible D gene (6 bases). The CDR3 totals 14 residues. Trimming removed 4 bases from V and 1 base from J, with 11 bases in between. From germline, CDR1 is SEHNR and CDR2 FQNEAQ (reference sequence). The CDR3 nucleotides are TGTGCCAGCAGCTCTGGGACTCCTTCCTACGAGCAGTACTTC. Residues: CASSSGTPSYEQYF.

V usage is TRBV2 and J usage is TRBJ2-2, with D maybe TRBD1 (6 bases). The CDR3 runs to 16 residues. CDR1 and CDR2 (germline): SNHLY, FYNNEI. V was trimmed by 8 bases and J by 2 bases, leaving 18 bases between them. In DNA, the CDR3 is TGTGCCAGCCTAAACCGGGACACCCCAAACACCGGGGAGCTGTTTTTT. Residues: CASLNRDTPNTGELFF.

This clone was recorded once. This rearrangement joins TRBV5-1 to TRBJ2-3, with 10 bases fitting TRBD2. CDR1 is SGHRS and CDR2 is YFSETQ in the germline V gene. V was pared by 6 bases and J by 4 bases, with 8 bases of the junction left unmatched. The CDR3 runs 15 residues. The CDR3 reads CASTFVAGGPDTQYF. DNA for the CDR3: TGCGCCAGCACCTTCGTAGCGGGGGGTCCAGATACGCAGTATTTT.

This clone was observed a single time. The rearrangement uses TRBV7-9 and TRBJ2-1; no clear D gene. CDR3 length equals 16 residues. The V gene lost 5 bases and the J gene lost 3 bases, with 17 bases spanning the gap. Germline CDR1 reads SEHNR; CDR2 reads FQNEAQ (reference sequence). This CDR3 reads CASSGLSADNYNEQFF. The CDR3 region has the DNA TGTGCCAGCAGCGGTCTGTCGGCCGACAACTACAATGAGCAGTTCTTC. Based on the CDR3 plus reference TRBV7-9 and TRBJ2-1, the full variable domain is DTGVSQNPRHKITKRGQNVTFRCDPISEHNRLYWYRQTLGQGPEFLTYFQNEAQLEKSRLLSDRFSAERPKGSFSTLEIQRTEQGDSAMYLCASSGLSADNYNEQFFGPGTRLTVL.

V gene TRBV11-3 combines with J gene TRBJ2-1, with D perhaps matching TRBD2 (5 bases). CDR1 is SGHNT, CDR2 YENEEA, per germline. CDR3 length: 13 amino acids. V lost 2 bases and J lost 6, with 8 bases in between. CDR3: CASSLLEGNEQFF. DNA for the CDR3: TGTGCCAGCAGCTTACTAGAGGGCAATGAGCAGTTCTTC.

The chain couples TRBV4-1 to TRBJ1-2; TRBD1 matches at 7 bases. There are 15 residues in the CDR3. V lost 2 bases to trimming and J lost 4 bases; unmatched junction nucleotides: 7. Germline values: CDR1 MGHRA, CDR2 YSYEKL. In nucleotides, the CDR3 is TGCGCCAGCAGCCAACAGGGGGGCTTGGGCTATGGCTACACCTTC. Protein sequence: CASSQQGGLGYGYTF.

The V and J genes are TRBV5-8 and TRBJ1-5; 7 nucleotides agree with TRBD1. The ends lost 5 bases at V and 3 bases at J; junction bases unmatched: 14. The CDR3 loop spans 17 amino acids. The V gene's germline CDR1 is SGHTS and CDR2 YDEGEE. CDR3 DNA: TGTGCCAGCAGTCAAGGGACAGTTGCAACCGTCAATCAGCCCCAGCATTTT. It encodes CASSQGTVATVNQPQHF. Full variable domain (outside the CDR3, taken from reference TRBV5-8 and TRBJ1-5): EAGVTQSPTHLIKTRGQQATLRCSPISGHTSVYWYQQALGLGLQFLLWYDEGEERNRGNFPPRFSGRQFPNYSSELNVNALELEDSALYLCASSQGTVATVNQPQHFGDGTRLSIL.

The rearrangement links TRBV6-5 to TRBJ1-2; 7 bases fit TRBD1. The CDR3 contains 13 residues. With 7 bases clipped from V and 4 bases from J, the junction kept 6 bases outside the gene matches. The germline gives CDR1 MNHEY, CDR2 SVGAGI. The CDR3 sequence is CASTIQGFYGYTF. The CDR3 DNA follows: TGTGCCAGCACCATACAGGGGTTCTATGGCTACACCTTC.

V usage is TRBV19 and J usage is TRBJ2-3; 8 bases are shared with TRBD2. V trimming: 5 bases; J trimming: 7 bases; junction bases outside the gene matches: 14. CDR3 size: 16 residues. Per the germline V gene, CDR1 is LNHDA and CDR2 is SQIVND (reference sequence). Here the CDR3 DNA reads TGTGCCAGTAGTGTAGGGACTAGAAAAACACGGCATACGCAGTATTTT. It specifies CASSVGTRKTRHTQYF.

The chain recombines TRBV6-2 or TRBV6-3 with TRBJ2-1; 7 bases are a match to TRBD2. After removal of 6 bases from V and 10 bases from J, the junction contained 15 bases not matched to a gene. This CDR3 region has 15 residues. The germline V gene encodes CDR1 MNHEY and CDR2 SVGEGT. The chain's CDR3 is CASSPGLVGVGEQFF. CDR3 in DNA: TGTGCCAGCAGCCCTGGACTAGTAGGCGTCGGGGAGCAGTTCTTC.

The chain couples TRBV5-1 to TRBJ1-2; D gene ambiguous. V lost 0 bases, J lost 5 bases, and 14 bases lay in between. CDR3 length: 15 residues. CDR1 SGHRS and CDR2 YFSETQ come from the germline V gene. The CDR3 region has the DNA TGCGCCAGCAGCTTGGAGGATGGAGAATTATATGGCTACACCTTC. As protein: CASSLEDGELYGYTF.

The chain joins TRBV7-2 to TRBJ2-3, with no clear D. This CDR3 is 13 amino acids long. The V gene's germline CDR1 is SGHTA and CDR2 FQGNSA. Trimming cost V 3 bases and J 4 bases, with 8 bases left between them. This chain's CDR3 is CASSFIPPDTQYF. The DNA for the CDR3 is TGTGCCAGCAGCTTCATCCCCCCAGATACGCAGTATTTT.